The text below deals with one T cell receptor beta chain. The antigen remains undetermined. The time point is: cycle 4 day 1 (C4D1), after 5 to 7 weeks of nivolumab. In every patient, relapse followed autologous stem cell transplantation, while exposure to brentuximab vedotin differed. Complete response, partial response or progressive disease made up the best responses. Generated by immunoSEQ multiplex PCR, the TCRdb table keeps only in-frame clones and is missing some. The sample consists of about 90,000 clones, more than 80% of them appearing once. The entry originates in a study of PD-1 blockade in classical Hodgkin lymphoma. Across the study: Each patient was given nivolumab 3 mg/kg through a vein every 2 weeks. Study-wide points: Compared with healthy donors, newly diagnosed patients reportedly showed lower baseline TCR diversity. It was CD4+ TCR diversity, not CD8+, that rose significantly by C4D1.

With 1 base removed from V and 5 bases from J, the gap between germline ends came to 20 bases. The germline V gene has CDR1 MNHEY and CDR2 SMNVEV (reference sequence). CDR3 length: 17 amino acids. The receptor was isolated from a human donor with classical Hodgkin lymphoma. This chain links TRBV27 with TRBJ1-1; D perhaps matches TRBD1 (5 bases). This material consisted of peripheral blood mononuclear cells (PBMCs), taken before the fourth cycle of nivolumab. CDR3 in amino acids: CASSLLTVLGRTTEAFF. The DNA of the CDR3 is TGTGCCAGCAGTTTATTAACAGTTTTGGGACGTACAACTGAAGCTTTCTTT.